This entry describes one T cell receptor beta chain. Which antigen it targets is not known. One base away lies a much larger clone, so this may be a sequencing read error. To synthesize cDNA, template-switch 5'RACE was performed with a primer carrying a 10-nucleotide random unique molecular identifier so that each TCR transcript was tagged. Over 180 million TCR-beta sequences, covering 15-18 subjects, were produced in each sequencing run. The RNeasy kit was used for extraction of total RNA. TCR-beta VDJ regions were amplified with primers for the TCR constant region and the 5'RACE anchor, using the KAPA Real-time Library Amplification kit. Sample indexes and Illumina adaptors were added in a first PCR, after which library yield was increased in a second PCR. After purification with Ampure beads, the TCR product of roughly 650 bp was size-selected on a 2% E-gel SizeSelection system. Before pooling, library quality was checked on a Bioanalyzer, concentration was measured with Qubit, and libraries were quantified with the Kapa Library Quantification kit. An Illumina HiSeq 2500 was used to sequence the libraries paired-end at 2 x 150 bp. To increase sequence diversity, roughly 24-32% phiX was spiked into each library pool. The source study handled its data this way. Quality-filtered reads were processed with the UMI-based MiGEC pipeline, which removed over 75% of raw TCR sequences during error correction. VDJ genes were aligned to IMGT germline references, and each clonotype was defined by a unique CDR3 amino acid sequence together with V-J genes. VDJtools evaluated clonal expansion, Shannon diversity and CDR3 relatedness (CalcPairwiseDistances, ClusterSamples); CLCbio workbench built phylogenetic trees. Expanded clones were defined as having at least 8 unique UMIs, based on coefficient-of-variation modelling across technical triplicates. TCRdb handled the public reads itself, with Q25 trimming in fastp and clone calling in MiXCR, and kept productive beta chains. CDR3 protein sequences are deduplicated, and each keeps its most common genes and DNA. TCRdb, not the authors, supplied the V and J calls. This sample comprises 30,000 to 35,000 distinct CDR3 sequences, around a quarter of them detected only once. 30% of the sample lies in the top ten.

The data stem from a study of neurological immune-mediated disorders (dated by TCRdb to the late 2010s). Looking at the study overall: The study compared peripheral blood TCR-beta repertoires of HTLV-I-associated myelopathy (HAM/TSP) patients, multiple sclerosis patients and healthy controls using UMI-based sequencing. The 95 to 120 TCR-beta libraries included longitudinal samples, technical triplicates and paired sorted CD4+ and CD8+ T-cell subsets alongside PBMC samples. The cohort included 60 to 75 subjects: some 15 with HAM/TSP, around 34 with multiple sclerosis, and about 20 healthy controls. Findings and caveats that apply to the study as a whole: TCR clonal expansion was highest in HAM/TSP patients and lowest in MS patients, with MS patients falling below even healthy controls. Expanded clones from different subjects shared no identical CDR3 amino acid sequences, which suggests that TCR-beta repertoires were private in all groups.

For sorted-subset TCR libraries, some 950,000 sorted CD4+ or CD8+ T cells were used. Peripheral blood was subjected to Ficoll-Hypaque density gradient centrifugation to isolate PBMCs, which were then cryopreserved in liquid nitrogen. The study also sequenced paired sorted CD4+ and CD8+ subsets from healthy controls, HAM/TSP patients and MS patients. The sequence was collected from a man aged 45-65 years with HTLV-1-associated myelopathy (HAM/TSP). The sample comprised CD4+ T cells from blood.

This receptor carries the CDR3 CASSFGRLSDEQYF. DNA sequence: TGTGCCAGCAGTTTTGGCAGGCTTTCGGACGAGCAGTACTTC. This receptor chain uses TRBV12-3 or TRBV12-4 and TRBJ2-7; too little of a D gene remains to name it. Cut back by 3 bases and 5 bases, the V and J ends lie 14 bases apart. From cysteine to phenylalanine, the CDR3 is 14 amino acids long. The read is trimmed to its CDR3 DNA, 42 bases read in frame from base 1.